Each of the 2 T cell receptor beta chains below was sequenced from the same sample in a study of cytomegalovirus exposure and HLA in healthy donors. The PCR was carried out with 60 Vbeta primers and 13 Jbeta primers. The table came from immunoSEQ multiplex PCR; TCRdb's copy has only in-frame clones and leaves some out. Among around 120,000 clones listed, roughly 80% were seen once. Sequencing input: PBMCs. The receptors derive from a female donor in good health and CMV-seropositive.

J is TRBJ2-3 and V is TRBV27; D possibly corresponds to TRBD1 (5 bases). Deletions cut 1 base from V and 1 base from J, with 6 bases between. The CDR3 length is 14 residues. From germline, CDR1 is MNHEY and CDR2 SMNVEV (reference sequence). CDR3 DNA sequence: TGTGCCAGCAGTTTATTAGGGGGCACAGATACGCAGTATTTT. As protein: CASSLLGGTDTQYF.

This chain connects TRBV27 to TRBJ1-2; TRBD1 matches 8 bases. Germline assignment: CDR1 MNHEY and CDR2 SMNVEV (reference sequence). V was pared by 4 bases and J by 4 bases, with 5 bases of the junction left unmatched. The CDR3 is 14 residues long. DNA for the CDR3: TGTGCCAGCAGTTCGGGACAGGCGGTCTATGGCTACACCTTC. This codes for CASSSGQAVYGYTF.